The present T cell receptor beta chain was sequenced within a study of cytomegalovirus exposure and HLA in healthy donors. A remark on this clone: The target antigen is unknown.

Overall study findings and caveats: About 90% or about 30% of the time was how often most TCR beta V segments were productive, according to an earlier analysis. As a later analysis showed, a missense DCLRE1C variant was linked to trimming of TCR beta V- and J-genes. In a later analysis, DRB1 alleles had the most associated TCRs; HLA-C alleles the fewest. Across donors, most TCRs were seen rarely, yet some public ones were widespread.

The PCR was carried out with 60 Vbeta primers and 13 Jbeta primers. Assay: immunoSEQ multiplex PCR; the TCRdb copy retains only in-frame clones and omits some. The table records approximately 140,000 clones, roughly 88% of them present only once. This CDR3 contains 16 residues. The V end lost 4 bases, the J end lost 0 bases, and 12 bases lay between the germline ends. The germline gives CDR1 LNHDA, CDR2 SQIVND (reference sequence). The receptor comes from a middle-aged woman in good health and CMV-seronegative. V usage is TRBV19 and J usage is TRBJ1-4; D might be TRBD1 (6 bases). Specimen: PBMCs. The CDR3: CASSNSWTATNEKLFF. CDR3 DNA sequence: TGTGCCAGTAGTAACTCCTGGACAGCAACTAATGAAAAACTGTTTTTT.